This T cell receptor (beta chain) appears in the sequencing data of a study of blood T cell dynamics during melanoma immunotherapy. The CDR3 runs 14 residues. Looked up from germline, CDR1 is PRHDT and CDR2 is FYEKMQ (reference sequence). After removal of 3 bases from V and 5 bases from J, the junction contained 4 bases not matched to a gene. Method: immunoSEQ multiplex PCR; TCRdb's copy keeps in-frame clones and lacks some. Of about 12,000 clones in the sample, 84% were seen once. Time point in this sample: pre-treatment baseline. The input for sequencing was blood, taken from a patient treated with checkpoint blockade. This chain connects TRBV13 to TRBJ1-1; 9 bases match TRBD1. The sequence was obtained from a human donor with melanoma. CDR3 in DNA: TGTGCCAGCAGCTTCGACAGGGGGTCTACTGAAGCTTTCTTT. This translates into CASSFDRGSTEAFF.